Given below is one T cell receptor (beta chain) in context. Antigen specificity is unknown. Time point reported: persistent/refractory GD, antithyroid drugs over 5 years with positive TRAb. The TCR library used RNA extracted from PBMCs. This entry comes from a study of regulatory T cells in long-lasting Graves disease. Study observations and caveats: Limited samples may have lowered accuracy. TRBV28 was favored in persistent disease, as were TRBJ1-2 and TRBJ2-5. Fewer public clonotypes were shared by new patients (around 1,000) than by persistent patients (roughly 2,600).

Germline V lookup: CDR1 MNHEY, CDR2 SVGEGT. This CDR3 is built from 14 residues. V was shortened by 6 bases and J by 5 bases, with 14 bases between the two germline ends. Construction of the TCR beta libraries employed iRepertoire HTBI primers in conjunction with Arm-PCR of CDR3 regions. Each CDR3 protein gets one entry after TCRdb re-called the multiplex PCR reads with MiXCR. Of almost 350,000 distinct CDR3 sequences in the sample, around 20% were seen once. This chain links TRBV6-2 or TRBV6-3 with TRBJ1-5; D is uncertain. The sample was peripheral blood mononuclear cells (PBMCs), taken when the disease was refractory, from a patient treated with antithyroid drugs. The receptor was isolated from a female donor with Graves disease. The DNA of the CDR3 is TGTGCCAGCAGCGGATTCAGCGACGATCAGCCCCAGCATTTT. Translation: CASSGFSDDQPQHF.